This T cell receptor beta chain was sequenced for a study of T cell clones after liver transplantation. Turning to the study itself: Blood was drawn pre-transplant, before withdrawal, and after full or failed withdrawal. General study findings and limits: Conclusions were preliminary, with small, heterogeneous patient groups. Migration into the graft, not deletion, may explain lost graft donor-reactive T cells.

Repertoires were generated with immunoSEQ multiplex PCR, while TCRdb's copy carries only in-frame clones and drops some. The table lists about 72,000 clones, roughly nine tenths of them singletons. This clone has just one count. As yet, its antigen is unknown. CDR1 and CDR2 (germline): SGHNT, YENEEA. The J segment lost 5 bases and the V segment lost 0 bases, leaving 9 bases of the junction unmatched. CDR3 length equals 17 residues. This TCR was sampled from a human donor who received a liver transplant. The sequences come from CD4+ T cells from blood, collected before liver transplant. The chain combines TRBV11-3 with TRBJ2-1; 8 bases align to TRBD2. The CDR3 reads CASSLEATGTRNNEQFF. As DNA, the CDR3 is TGTGCCAGCAGCTTAGAGGCCACCGGGACTAGAAACAATGAGCAGTTCTTC. The variable domain in full, with the rest retrieved from reference TRBV11-3 and TRBJ2-1, is EAGVVQSPRYKIIEKKQPVAFWCNPISGHNTLYWYLQNLGQGPELLIRYENEEAVDDSQLPKDRFSAERLKGVDSTLKIQPAELGDSAVYLCASSLEATGTRNNEQFFGPGTRLTVL.